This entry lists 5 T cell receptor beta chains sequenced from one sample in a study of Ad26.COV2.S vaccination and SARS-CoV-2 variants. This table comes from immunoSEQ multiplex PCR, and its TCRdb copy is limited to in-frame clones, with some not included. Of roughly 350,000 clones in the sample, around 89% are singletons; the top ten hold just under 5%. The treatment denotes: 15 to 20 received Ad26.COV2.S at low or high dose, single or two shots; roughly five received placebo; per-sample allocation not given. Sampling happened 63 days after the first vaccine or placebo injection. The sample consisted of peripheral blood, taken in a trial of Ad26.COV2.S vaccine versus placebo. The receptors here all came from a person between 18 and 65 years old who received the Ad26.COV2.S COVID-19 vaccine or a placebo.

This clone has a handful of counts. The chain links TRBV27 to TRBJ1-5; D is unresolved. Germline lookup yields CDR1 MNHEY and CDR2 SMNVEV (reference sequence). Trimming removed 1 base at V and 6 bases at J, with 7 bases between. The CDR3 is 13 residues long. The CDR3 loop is CASSLLPGQPQHF. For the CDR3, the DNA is TGTGCCAGCAGTTTATTACCTGGTCAGCCCCAGCATTTT.

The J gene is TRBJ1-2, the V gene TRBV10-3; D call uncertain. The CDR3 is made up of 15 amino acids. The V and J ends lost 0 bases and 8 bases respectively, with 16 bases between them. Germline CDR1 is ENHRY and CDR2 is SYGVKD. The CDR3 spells CAISESGKASGGYTF. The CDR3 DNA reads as TGTGCCATCAGTGAGTCGGGGAAAGCCTCAGGAGGCTACACCTTC.

The CDR3, as DNA: TGCGCCAGCAGTAACAGGGTCTCCTACGAGCAGTACTTC. Its translation is CASSNRVSYEQYF. This sequence joins TRBV10-2 and TRBJ2-7; tentatively, D is TRBD1 (6 bases). Germline CDR1 reads WSHSY; CDR2 reads SAAADI. Trimming left V 5 bases short and J 0 bases short, with 8 bases between. The length of the CDR3 is 13 residues.

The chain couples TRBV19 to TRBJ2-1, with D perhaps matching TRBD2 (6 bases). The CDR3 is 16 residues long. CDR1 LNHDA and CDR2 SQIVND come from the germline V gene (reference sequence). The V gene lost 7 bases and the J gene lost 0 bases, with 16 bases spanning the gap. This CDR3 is CASKETSYSSYNEQFF. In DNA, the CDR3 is TGTGCCAGTAAGGAGACTAGTTATAGCTCCTACAATGAGCAGTTCTTC.

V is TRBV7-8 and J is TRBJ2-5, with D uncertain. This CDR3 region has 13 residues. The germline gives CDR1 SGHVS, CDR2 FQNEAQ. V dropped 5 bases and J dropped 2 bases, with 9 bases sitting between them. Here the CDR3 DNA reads TGTGCCAGCAGCCGATCCAGACAAGAGACCCAGTACTTC. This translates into CASSRSRQETQYF.